One and the same sample provided the 10 T cell receptor beta chains below, sequenced in a study of CD8 T cells in ankylosing spondylitis. TCRdb reanalysed the 5' RACE reads using MiXCR and keeps one entry per CDR3 protein. The sample lists 200,000 to 300,000 distinct CDR3 sequences; about 24% were seen once. Sequenced input: blood, either unsorted or a sorted T cell fraction (not recorded which). The receptors originated from a male donor with ankylosing spondylitis or in good health (not recorded which).

Ten or more counts support this clonotype. The chain has TRBV29-1 and TRBJ2-3; 9 positions match TRBD1. Germline lookup yields CDR1 SQVTM and CDR2 ANQGSEA. The CDR3 runs to 15 residues. J lost 1 base, V lost 3 bases, and 5 bases had no gene match. CDR3 sequence: CSVEGTGSGTDTQYF. The CDR3, as DNA: TGCAGCGTTGAGGGGACAGGGTCGGGCACAGATACGCAGTATTTT.

This clonotype was seen ten or more times. The chain joins TRBV6-2 or TRBV6-3 to TRBJ2-5; D gene uncertain. The CDR3 extends over 15 amino acids. V lost 5 bases and J lost 5, with 18 bases in between. The germline gives CDR1 MNHEY, CDR2 SVGEGT. The CDR3 DNA reads as TGTGCCAGCAGTCGAAAGGGTGAGGCGGTGGAGACCCAGTACTTC. This sequence encodes CASSRKGEAVETQYF.

A word on this clonotype: A much larger clone lies one base from this, so it may be a read error. The rearrangement uses TRBV12-3 or TRBV12-4 and TRBJ1-1; TRBD1 agrees at 8 bases. The CDR3 consists of 13 residues. CDR3 region: CASSPTGDTEAIF. The CDR3 bases are TGTGCCAGCAGCCCGACAGGGGACACTGAAGCTATCTTT.

This clonotype was counted at least ten times. J is TRBJ1-5 and V is TRBV20-1; D is uncertain. Germline lookup yields CDR1 DFQATT and CDR2 SNEGSKA (reference sequence). Deletions cut 5 bases from V and 7 bases from J, with 15 bases between. The CDR3 is 13 residues long. CDR3 nucleotide sequence: TGCAGTGCTCCTTTGGACCCCCGGCAGCCCCAGCATTTT. Amino acid sequence: CSAPLDPRQPQHF.

This chain joins TRBV29-1 and TRBJ1-1; D is unresolved. The germline V and J ends were trimmed by 3 bases and 1 base, with 9 bases remaining between them. Germline-derived CDR1 and CDR2 are SQVTM and ANQGSEA. The CDR3 sequence is 13 residues long. This CDR3 reads CSVDGYGNTEAFF. The CDR3 DNA is TGCAGCGTTGATGGATACGGGAACACTGAAGCTTTCTTT.

The V and J genes are TRBV10-3 and TRBJ2-7; no definite D call. This CDR3 is 14 amino acids long. V was cut by 6 bases and J by 0 bases, with 12 bases left in between. Germline CDR1 reads ENHRY; CDR2 reads SYGVKD. CDR3 sequence (DNA): TGTGCCATCAGACTGGACGGCGTCTCCTACGAGCAGTACTTC. Translation gives CAIRLDGVSYEQYF.

This clonotype turned up a few times. The J gene is TRBJ2-1, the V gene TRBV9; TRBD2 might be the D (6 bases). The V end was cut by 5 bases, the J end by 6 bases, with 12 bases between. The CDR3 sequence is 13 residues long. Germline loops: CDR1 SGDLS, CDR2 YYNGEE. The CDR3: CASRENGGNEQFF. CDR3 sequence (DNA): TGTGCCAGCAGGGAAAACGGGGGCAATGAGCAGTTCTTC.

This clonotype was detected ten times or more. The V gene is TRBV12-3 or TRBV12-4, the J gene TRBJ1-3, with 10 bases identical to TRBD1. The CDR3 runs to 15 residues. V shed 5 bases, J shed 3 bases, and the junction held 4 bases outside the gene matches. The CDR3 nucleotides read TGTGCCAGCAGTCCGCGGACAGGGGGTGGAAACACCATATATTTT. Amino acid sequence: CASSPRTGGGNTIYF.

This clonotype occurred many times. This chain joins TRBV29-1 and TRBJ1-3; D is ambiguous. The CDR3 consists of 11 residues. Germline CDR1 is SQVTM and CDR2 is ANQGSEA. Trimming pared 7 bases from V and 0 bases from J, leaving 4 bases between. This CDR3 reads CSAYSGNTIYF. Written as DNA, the CDR3 is TGCAGCGCTTACTCTGGAAACACCATATATTTT.

This clonotype was recorded many times. CDR3 sequence reads: CASSKSFGTGVGQPQHF. CDR3 in DNA: TGTGCCAGCAGTAAAAGTTTCGGGACAGGGGTGGGGCAGCCCCAGCATTTT. The genes are TRBV12-3 or TRBV12-4 and TRBJ1-5; 10 nucleotides match TRBD1. This CDR3 contains 17 residues. The V and J ends lost 5 bases and 7 bases, in that order; junction bases with no gene match: 14.